The clone carrying this T cell receptor (beta chain) has just a few counts. Its antigen is unidentified. The record originates from a study of blood T cells in healthy people across ages. Study results and limitations: Naive CD4+ cells and diversity were both higher in long-lived donors than in aged donors.

The CDR3 has 16 residues. Germline lookup yields CDR1 SGDLS and CDR2 YYNGEE. The V gene lost 4 bases and the J gene lost 1 base, with 17 bases spanning the gap. Combining a sample-barcoded 5' primer with a J-beta primer mix, a second PCR ran for about 6 to 12 cycles. Each sample provided no less than 2.5 million CDR3-containing paired-end reads. A single record per CDR3 protein comes from TCRdb applying MiXCR to the 5' RACE reads. This sample carries about 840,000 distinct CDR3 sequences, just under 30% of them seen once, and the ten largest clones take about 10%. The sample was also reused in another study, on T cells of mothers and their children.

The receptor's source is a woman aged 40 to 50 in good health. The V and J genes are TRBV9 and TRBJ1-1; D is possibly TRBD1 (5 bases). The sequenced sample consisted of blood. This CDR3 is CASSPGGGGTNTEAFF. CDR3 bases: TGTGCCAGCAGCCCCGGGGGAGGAGGGACGAACACTGAAGCTTTCTTT.